This TCR beta chain was recorded in a study of control samples from healthy donors and cancer patients. Assay: immunoSEQ multiplex PCR; the TCRdb copy retains only in-frame clones and omits some. Among over 100,000 clones listed, around 90% were seen once. CDR1 ENHRY and CDR2 SYGVKD come from the germline V gene. V shed 6 bases and J 4 bases; nucleotides not matched to a gene: 5. This CDR3 contains 14 residues. This sequence joins TRBV10-3 and TRBJ2-3, with 9 bases matching TRBD1. The origin of this receptor is a man between 35 and 55 years old in good health. The sample comprised blood. As DNA, the CDR3 is TGTGCCATCAGCTCGGGACAGGGACCAGATACGCAGTATTTT. This gives the protein CAISSGQGPDTQYF.